This TCR beta chain appears in the sequencing data of a study of blood T cell repertoires in COVID-19. Study in general: From the United States, Italy and Spain came samples of acute and convalescent COVID-19. T cells, B-cell-depleted T cells, or PBMCs supplied cDNA or gDNA.

Assay: immunoSEQ multiplex PCR; the TCRdb copy retains only in-frame clones and omits some. The sample lists under 250,000 clones, 80% to 85% occurring once. This clone was found a few times. After removal of 2 bases from V and 4 bases from J, the junction contained 4 bases not matched to a gene. Germline V gene lookup returns CDR1 SGHVS and CDR2 FNYEAQ. The CDR3 runs to 14 residues. This rearrangement joins TRBV7-6 to TRBJ2-5, with 7 nucleotides matching TRBD1. This TCR came from a man between 50 and 59 years old with active or convalescent COVID-19. The sample was peripheral blood. The CDR3 sequence: CASSLRGPGETQYF. In nucleotides, the CDR3 is TGTGCCAGCAGCTTAAGGGGGCCGGGAGAGACCCAGTACTTC.